This TCR beta chain came from a study of cytomegalovirus exposure and HLA in healthy donors. Turning to the study itself: A later analysis reported the approximately 120 validation repertoires used the same platform as the roughly 700 first-cohort repertoires. Whole-study results and caveats: Listed as cytomegalovirus-associated were 150 or so TCR beta chains. As confirmed in vitro, a few CMV-associated chains were specific for CMV antigens.

V lost 3 bases to trimming and J lost 4 bases, with 20 bases between them. The CDR3 runs to 17 residues. The V gene's germline CDR1 is SGDLS and CDR2 YYNGEE. Generated by immunoSEQ multiplex PCR, the TCRdb table keeps only in-frame clones and is missing some. This table has under 250,000 clones, around nine tenths appearing once. To note about this clone: Its antigen is unknown.

The genes are TRBV9 and TRBJ2-1; tentatively, D is TRBD2 (5 bases). Sequencing was carried out using PBMCs. The sequence was obtained from a man between 18 and 29 years old in good health and CMV-seronegative. CDR3 bases: TGTGCCAGCAGCGGACAAGCTCGACTAAGCGATTACAATGAGCAGTTCTTC. As protein: CASSGQARLSDYNEQFF.